This paragraph reports one TCR beta chain. Recruitment covered roughly 22 US areas and drew participants whose ages spanned roughly 18 to 89 years. Allocation to cohorts depended on clinical history reported by the participants. Two negative PCRs, clearance, or symptom resolution characterized the recovered Cohort 3 donors. Trimming removed 3 bases from V and 8 bases from J, with 10 bases in between. CDR3 size: 11 residues. Germline CDR1 and CDR2: DFQATT and SNEGSKA (reference sequence). The data stem from a study of blood T cell repertoires in COVID-19. Across the whole study: Sample material is recorded as cDNA or gDNA derived from T cells, B-cell-depleted T cells, or PBMCs.

Repertoires were generated with immunoSEQ multiplex PCR, while TCRdb's copy carries only in-frame clones and drops some. The sample lists 450,000 to 600,000 clones; around 90% were seen once. This chain links TRBV20-1 with TRBJ1-1; D remains ambiguous. The sequenced material came from PBMCs or T cells enriched from blood (not recorded which). The receptor was isolated from a young woman who had recovered from COVID-19. CDR3 DNA: TGCAGTGCTAGTTCTCCGGGGGAAGCTTTCTTT. As protein: CSASSPGEAFF.